This T cell receptor (beta chain) was sequenced in a study of radiotherapy plus CTLA-4 blockade in lung cancer. For the study at large: Objective responses were recorded in about a sixth of patients, with disease control recorded in 31%. General study results and limits: Response, reportedly, was best predicted by interferon-beta along with early blood T cell clone dynamics. Radiotherapy was combined with ipilimumab, and tumor-derived TCR clones then expanded in blood.

About this clone itself: Its antigen remains unknown.

Ipilimumab CTLA-4 blockade and focal radiation were given to patients with chemo-refractory metastatic non-small-cell lung cancer. The assay was immunoSEQ multiplex PCR, and TCRdb's table has in-frame clones only and misses some. The sample has about 83,000 clones; around 79% are singletons. CDR3 length: 18 amino acids. Germline V lookup: CDR1 MNHEY, CDR2 SMNVEV (reference sequence). J gave up 0 bases and V 6 bases, and 11 bases lay outside the gene matches. The clonotype comes from a human donor with non-small cell lung cancer who had a partial response to radiotherapy plus ipilimumab. Some clones in this sample may be carry-over from other donors' samples. This chain links TRBV27 with TRBJ1-5; the match to TRBD1 covers 10 bases. The sequenced sample was peripheral blood, obtained from a patient treated with radiotherapy plus ipilimumab. The CDR3 sequence is CASRSGTGESHSNQPQHF. CDR3 sequence (DNA): TGTGCCAGCAGGTCCGGGACAGGGGAGAGCCATAGCAATCAGCCCCAGCATTTT.